This T cell receptor beta chain was captured by sequencing in a study of graft-versus-host responses after intestinal transplantation. Study-level information: Isolated intestinal, liver-intestinal, or multivisceral transplants had been given to the recipients. Every transplant recipient was induced with anti-thymocyte globulin, then maintained on tacrolimus and steroids for about 3 years. Study conclusions and caveats: GvH clones were found in recipient marrow; some appeared first in ileum or blood.

Sequencing was performed with immunoSEQ multiplex PCR; in TCRdb, only in-frame clones are kept and a portion is missing. The data hold just under 90,000 clones, with around 83% observed a single time. V was trimmed by 4 bases and J by 4 bases, leaving 8 bases between them. Germline V lookup: CDR1 MNHEY, CDR2 SMNVEV (reference sequence). The CDR3 sequence is 13 residues long. Remarks on this clone: The target antigen is unknown.

The starting material was unstimulated CD8+ T cells sorted from spleen or lymph node cells, obtained before intestinal transplant. This receptor was identified in a human donor who received an intestinal transplant. J is TRBJ1-3 and V is TRBV27; D is unresolved. Here the CDR3 reads CASSYGRGNTIYF. CDR3 in DNA: TGTGCCAGCAGTTACGGGAGGGGAAACACCATATATTTT.